This TCR beta chain was sequenced for a study of cytomegalovirus exposure and HLA in healthy donors. PCR used 60 Vbeta primers and 13 Jbeta primers. Sequencing used immunoSEQ multiplex PCR; TCRdb keeps in-frame clones, though not all of them. Its table records about 39,000 clones. Study-level points and caveats: An observed cluster of highly shared sequence variants was recorded as a likely sequencing artifact. In an earlier analysis, productive rearrangement rates for most beta V segments clustered near 87% or 30%. Analysis performed later showed TCR beta chains linked to HLA being more clonally expanded than equally common others.

With regard to this clone: The antigen is undetermined.

The source material was PBMCs. The sequence was obtained from a woman aged 25 to 39 in good health and CMV-seropositive.

The CDR3 here is CASIRGGTGGTEAFF. CDR3 DNA sequence: TGTGCCAGCATCCGGGGGGGGACAGGGGGCACTGAAGCTTTCTTT. This chain connects TRBV5-6 to TRBJ1-1; TRBD1 matches at 11 bases. The V and J ends lost 6 bases and 4 bases, in that order; junction bases with no gene match: 8. The length of the CDR3 is 15 residues. Germline V gene data show CDR1 as SGHDT and CDR2 as YYEEEE.